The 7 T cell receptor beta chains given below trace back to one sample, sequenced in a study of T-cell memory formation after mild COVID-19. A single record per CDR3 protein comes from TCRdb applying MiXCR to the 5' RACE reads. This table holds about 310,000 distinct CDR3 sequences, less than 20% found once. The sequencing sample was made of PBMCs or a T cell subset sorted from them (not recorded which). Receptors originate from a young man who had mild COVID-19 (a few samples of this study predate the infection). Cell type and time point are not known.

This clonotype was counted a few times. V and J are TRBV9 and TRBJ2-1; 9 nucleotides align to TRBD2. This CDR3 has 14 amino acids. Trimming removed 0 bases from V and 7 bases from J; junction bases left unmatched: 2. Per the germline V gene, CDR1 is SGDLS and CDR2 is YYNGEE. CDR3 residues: CASSVALAGNEQFF. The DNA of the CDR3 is TGTGCCAGCAGCGTAGCTCTAGCGGGGAATGAGCAGTTCTTC.

CDR3 in DNA: TGTGCCAGCAGCGGACGCCGCTACAATGAGCAGTTCTTC. Amino acid sequence: CASSGRRYNEQFF. The genes are TRBV7-2 and TRBJ2-1, with D uncertain. V lost 5 bases and J lost 3, with 8 bases in between. Germline V gives CDR1 SGHTA, CDR2 FQGNSA. The CDR3 covers 13 residues.

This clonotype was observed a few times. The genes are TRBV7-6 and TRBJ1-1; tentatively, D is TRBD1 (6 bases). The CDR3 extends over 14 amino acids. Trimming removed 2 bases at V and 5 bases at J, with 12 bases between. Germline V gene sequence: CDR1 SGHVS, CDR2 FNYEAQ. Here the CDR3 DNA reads TGTGCCAGCAGCTTATTCCAGGGGCAGACTGAAGCTTTCTTT. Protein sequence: CASSLFQGQTEAFF.

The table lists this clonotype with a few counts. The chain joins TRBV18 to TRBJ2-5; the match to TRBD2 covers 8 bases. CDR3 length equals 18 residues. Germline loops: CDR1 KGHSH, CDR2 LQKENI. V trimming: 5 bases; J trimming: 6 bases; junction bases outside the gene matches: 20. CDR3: CASSSGQPLAAGLKTQYF. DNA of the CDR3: TGTGCCAGCTCATCCGGACAGCCACTAGCGGCTGGATTAAAGACCCAGTACTTC.

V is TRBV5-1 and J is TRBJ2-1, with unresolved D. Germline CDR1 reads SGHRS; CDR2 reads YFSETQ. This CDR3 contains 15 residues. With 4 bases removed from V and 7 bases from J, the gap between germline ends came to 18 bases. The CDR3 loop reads CASSPPAVGSNEQFF. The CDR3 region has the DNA TGCGCCAGCAGCCCCCCGGCGGTAGGAAGTAATGAGCAGTTCTTC. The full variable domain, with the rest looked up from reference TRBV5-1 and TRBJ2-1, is KAGVTQTPRYLIKTRGQQVTLSCSPISGHRSVSWYQQTPGQGLQFLFEYFSETQRNKGNFPGRFSGRQFSNSRSEMNVSTLELGDSALYLCASSPPAVGSNEQFFGPGTRLTVL.

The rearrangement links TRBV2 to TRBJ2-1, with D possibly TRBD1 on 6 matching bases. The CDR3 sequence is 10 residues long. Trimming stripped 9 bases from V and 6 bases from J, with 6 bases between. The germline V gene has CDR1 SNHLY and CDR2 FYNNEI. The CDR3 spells CARQGNEQFF. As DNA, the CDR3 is TGTGCCAGACAGGGCAATGAGCAGTTCTTC.

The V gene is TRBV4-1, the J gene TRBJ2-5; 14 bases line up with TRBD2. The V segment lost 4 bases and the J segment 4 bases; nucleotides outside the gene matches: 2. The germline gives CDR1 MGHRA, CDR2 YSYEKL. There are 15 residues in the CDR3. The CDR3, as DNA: TGCGCCAGCAGCCGACTAGCGGGGGGGCCAGAGACCCAGTACTTC. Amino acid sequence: CASSRLAGGPETQYF.